The 32 T cell receptor beta chains listed next were all sequenced from one sample in a study of cytomegalovirus exposure and HLA in healthy donors. Researchers ran the PCR with 60 Vbeta and 13 Jbeta primers. The repertoire was sequenced with immunoSEQ multiplex PCR; TCRdb's copy has only in-frame clones and lacks some. Here the sample spans about 62,000 clones, under 80% being singletons. Sequencing was done on a sample of PBMCs. The receptors originated from a woman younger than 45 in good health and CMV-seronegative.

V and J are TRBV10-1 and TRBJ2-7; TRBD1 is a possible D gene (5 bases). Germline V gene data show CDR1 as WNHNN and CDR2 as SYGVQD (reference sequence). The CDR3 is 14 amino acids. V lost 7 bases to trimming and J lost 3 bases, with 16 bases between them. The DNA for the CDR3 is TGCGCCAGCATGACCGACAGATTACTCTACGAGCAGTACGTC. It translates to CASMTDRLLYEQYV.

V gene TRBV6-5 combines with J gene TRBJ2-7, with D possibly TRBD2 on 5 matching bases. The CDR3 runs 14 residues. Trimming shortened V by 6 bases and J by 0 bases, and 12 bases separated the two germline ends. CDR1 is MNHEY and CDR2 is SVGAGI in the germline V gene. The CDR3 sequence: CASSSPAVSYEQYF. The CDR3 DNA is TGTGCCAGCAGCAGCCCAGCGGTCTCCTACGAGCAGTACTTC.

The V and J genes are TRBV30 and TRBJ1-5; D not certain. The length of the CDR3 is 16 residues. Germline V gene lookup returns CDR1 GTSNPN and CDR2 SVGIG (reference sequence). Trimming took 2 bases from V and 3 from J, leaving 17 bases between them. CDR3 sequence reads: CAWSSMGLSDNQPQHF. Written as DNA, the CDR3 is TGTGCCTGGAGTTCAATGGGCTTGAGTGACAATCAGCCCCAGCATTTT. Based on the CDR3 plus reference TRBV30 and TRBJ1-5, the full variable domain is SQTIHQWPATLVQPVGSPLSLECTVEGTSNPNLYWYRQAAGRGLQLLFYSVGIGQISSEVPQNLSASRPQDRQFILSSKKLLLSDSGFYLCAWSSMGLSDNQPQHFGDGTRLSIL.

The chain uses TRBV28 and TRBJ1-5, with a tentative D call TRBD1 (6 bases). Germline values: CDR1 MDHEN, CDR2 SYDVKM. CDR3 length: 14 residues. Deletions cut 4 bases from V and 6 bases from J, with 13 bases between. The CDR3 region is CASSSPGRGQPQHF. In nucleotides, the CDR3 is TGTGCCAGCAGTTCCCCTGGCAGGGGTCAGCCCCAGCATTTT.

The rearrangement joins TRBV5-1 to TRBJ1-2; D gene unclear. From germline, CDR1 is SGHRS and CDR2 YFSETQ. This CDR3 is 14 amino acids long. V was cut by 0 bases and J by 4 bases, with 10 bases left in between. CDR3 coding DNA: TGCGCCAGCAGCTTGGAAGCTCAGGCCTATGGCTACACCTTC. Amino acid sequence: CASSLEAQAYGYTF. Looking up the rest from reference TRBV5-1 and TRBJ1-2 gives the full variable domain: KAGVTQTPRYLIKTRGQQVTLSCSPISGHRSVSWYQQTPGQGLQFLFEYFSETQRNKGNFPGRFSGRQFSNSRSEMNVSTLELGDSALYLCASSLEAQAYGYTFGSGTRLTVV.

In its sample, this clone was seen a few times. The V call is TRBV7-2, the J call TRBJ2-2; 7 bases line up with TRBD1. Germline lookup yields CDR1 SGHTA and CDR2 FQGNSA. CDR3 length: 15 amino acids. Trimming at V came to 5 bases and at J to 6 bases, leaving 9 bases not matched to a gene. The CDR3 nucleotides are TGTGCCAGCAGCCCCGACAGGGTGTTGGCCGGGGAGCTGTTTTTT. Amino acids: CASSPDRVLAGELFF.

The CDR3 DNA is TGTGCCAGCAGCGTCGGACAGGCCACCATGGATTCACCCCTCCACTTT. It is translated as CASSVGQATMDSPLHF. The rearrangement joins TRBV9 to TRBJ1-6; 7 bases match TRBD1. This CDR3 has 16 residues. The ends lost 2 bases at V and 8 bases at J; junction bases unmatched: 10. CDR1 is SGDLS and CDR2 is YYNGEE in the germline V gene.

The chain carries TRBV28 and TRBJ2-1; 8 bases are a match to TRBD2. Germline V lookup: CDR1 MDHEN, CDR2 SYDVKM. Losses at the gene ends were 6 bases for V and 8 bases for J; bases not matched to a gene: 12. The CDR3 is made up of 15 amino acids. The CDR3 DNA is TGTGCCAGCAGGCTGGTAGCGGGAACTAGCTATGAGCAGTTCTTC. The encoded protein is CASRLVAGTSYEQFF.

Comment on this clone: One junction end disagrees with the germline gene, perhaps due to a read error. This sequence joins TRBV6-6 and TRBJ1-5, with 10 bases matching TRBD1. Germline assignment: CDR1 MNHNY and CDR2 SVGAGI (reference sequence). The CDR3 contains 13 residues. The CDR3 region has the DNA TGCGCGAAAGGACAGGGGGACTCGGAGCCCCAGCATTTT. This gives the protein CAKGQGDSEPQHF.

The chain's CDR3 is CASSLSVTSGYTF. The CDR3 DNA is TGTGCCAGCAGTTTAAGTGTTACGAGTGGCTACACCTTC. The chain is built from TRBV28 and TRBJ1-2; no clear D gene. Trimming shortened V by 2 bases and J by 7 bases, and 11 bases separated the two germline ends. From germline, CDR1 is MDHEN and CDR2 SYDVKM. This CDR3 spans 13 amino acids.

For the CDR3, the DNA is TGTGCCAGCAGTGAGTTGTATGTGGAGACCCAGTACTTC. It specifies CASSELYVETQYF. The chain carries TRBV2 and TRBJ2-5; D not resolved. V lost 3 bases, J lost 5 bases, and 10 bases lay in between. This CDR3 has 13 residues. CDR1 and CDR2 from the germline V gene are SNHLY and FYNNEI.

The chain combines TRBV5-1 with TRBJ2-2; 7 bases match TRBD2. The CDR3 consists of 13 residues. Unmatched junction bases numbered 6, after V lost 7 bases and J lost 6 bases. Germline assignment: CDR1 SGHRS and CDR2 YFSETQ. The CDR3 here is CASSGGPPGELFF. CDR3 nucleotide sequence: TGCGCCAGCTCGGGAGGCCCCCCCGGGGAGCTGTTTTTT.

The chain couples TRBV4-1 to TRBJ1-2; 7 nucleotides line up with TRBD1. This CDR3 has 14 residues. The ends lost 1 base at V and 6 bases at J; junction bases unmatched: 5. Germline lookup yields CDR1 MGHRA and CDR2 YSYEKL. In DNA, the CDR3 is TGCGCCAGCAGCCAAGTTCAGGGGGTAGATGGCTACACCTTC. Encoded protein: CASSQVQGVDGYTF.

This chain links TRBV28 with TRBJ2-7; D gene ambiguous. The ends were cut back, 4 bases at V and 3 bases at J, with 7 bases in the middle. The V gene's germline CDR1 is MDHEN and CDR2 SYDVKM. The CDR3 is 12 amino acids. CDR3 sequence (DNA): TGTGCCAGCAGTTCAGGAATCTACGAGCAGTACGTC. Its translation is CASSSGIYEQYV.

The chain recombines TRBV7-9 with TRBJ2-3; 8 positions agree with TRBD2. The germline gives CDR1 SEHNR, CDR2 FQNEAQ (reference sequence). There are 17 residues in the CDR3. J was trimmed by 1 base and V by 0 bases; bases with no gene match: 6. CDR3 amino acids: CASSLASGLERTDTQYF. In DNA, the CDR3 is TGTGCCAGCAGCTTAGCATCGGGACTAGAGCGCACAGATACGCAGTATTTT.

The sample holds a few counts of this clone. The junction departs from the called germline gene at one end, perhaps through a read error. The chain couples TRBV5-6 to TRBJ2-1, with 8 bases identical to TRBD2. Germline V gene sequence: CDR1 SGHDT, CDR2 YYEEEE. The CDR3 spans 12 residues. The DNA for the CDR3 is TGTGCCAGCAGCCAAATTGGACTAGCTGGTCTCTTC. Translating it yields CASSQIGLAGLF.

This sequence joins TRBV4-2 and TRBJ2-1; TRBD2 agrees at 10 bases. J was trimmed by 7 bases and V by 3 bases; bases with no gene match: 9. The CDR3 totals 16 residues. The germline V gene encodes CDR1 LGHNA and CDR2 YNFKEQ. CDR3 region: CASSQGLAGARNEQFF. As DNA, the CDR3 is TGTGCCAGCAGCCAGGGGCTAGCGGGGGCGCGGAATGAGCAGTTCTTC.

The genes are TRBV2 and TRBJ2-7; possibly TRBD2 for D (5 bases). The CDR3 extends over 14 amino acids. V was pared by 3 bases and J by 2 bases, with 11 bases between. In germline, CDR1 is SNHLY, CDR2 FYNNEI. The CDR3 DNA reads as TGTGCCAGCAGTGAGGGCAGCGGCCCCTACGAGCAGTACTTC. It specifies CASSEGSGPYEQYF.

This chain links TRBV28 with TRBJ2-7; 7 bases map to TRBD1. Trimming took 5 bases from V and 1 from J; bases not matched to a gene: 8. The CDR3 runs to 15 residues. Germline V gene lookup returns CDR1 MDHEN and CDR2 SYDVKM. CDR3 DNA sequence: TGTGCCAGCAGTGTAGAGAGGGGGCTTTCCTACGAGCAGTACTTC. Its protein is CASSVERGLSYEQYF.

This chain uses TRBV22-1 with TRBJ2-7; the table's D call of TRBD2 was not tested on the DNA. TRBV22-1 is classified as a pseudogene. This CDR3 is built from 15 residues. The CDR3 DNA reads as TGTCCTGGGAGCCCCCGAACTAGCGGCCCCTACGAGCAGTACGTC. Translating gives CPGSPRTSGPYEQYV.

V is TRBV19 and J is TRBJ1-2, with no clear D. The germline V gene has CDR1 LNHDA and CDR2 SQIVND (reference sequence). CDR3 length: 14 residues. As DNA, the CDR3 is TGTGTTTTTTGCAAAGAGAAGGCGGCATACGGCTACACCTTC. As protein: CVFCKEKAAYGYTF.

This chain uses TRBV6-1 with TRBJ2-1; 7 nucleotides match TRBD1. The CDR3 is 14 amino acids. Germline V gene sequence: CDR1 MNHNS, CDR2 SASEGT. V was pared by 6 bases and J by 6 bases, with 8 bases of the junction left unmatched. The CDR3 nucleotides read TGTGCCAGCAGACAAAGGGGGACAGTCAATGAGCAGTTCTTC. It codes for CASRQRGTVNEQFF.

Here the CDR3 reads CASSLYRGRGTDTQYF. CDR3 DNA: TGTGCCAGCAGTCTCTACAGGGGTCGGGGCACAGATACGCAGTATTTT. The chain recombines TRBV27 with TRBJ2-3, with 7 bases identical to TRBD1. CDR3 length: 16 amino acids. The germline V gene has CDR1 MNHEY and CDR2 SMNVEV (reference sequence). V was clipped by 5 bases and J by 1 base; unmatched bases: 9.

In this sample, this clone turned up once. This chain uses TRBV6-1 with TRBJ2-7; 9 bases agree with TRBD1. Germline CDR1 MNHNS, CDR2 SASEGT. The CDR3 loop spans 14 amino acids. Unmatched junction bases numbered 5, after V lost 4 bases and J lost 4 bases. This chain's CDR3 is CASSGRDRAYEQYF. As DNA, the CDR3 is TGTGCCAGCAGTGGCCGGGACAGGGCTTACGAGCAGTACTTC.

The chain uses TRBV6-1 and TRBJ1-1; D is unclear. V was trimmed by 7 bases and J by 2 bases, leaving 14 bases between them. Germline V CDR1 and CDR2: MNHNS, SASEGT. This CDR3 is 14 amino acids long. This chain's CDR3 is CASKRRPGNTEAFF. The DNA of the CDR3 is TGTGCCAGCAAAAGGAGACCGGGAAACACTGAAGCTTTCTTT.

V is TRBV7-2 and J is TRBJ2-3; 7 bases are a match to TRBD2. The CDR3 has 16 amino acids. Germline V gives CDR1 SGHTA, CDR2 FQGNSA. Trimming removed 5 bases from V and 5 bases from J; junction bases left unmatched: 13. Here the CDR3 reads CASSPRLAPPLDTQYF. In nucleotides, the CDR3 is TGTGCCAGCAGCCCCCGACTAGCCCCTCCCTTAGATACGCAGTATTTT.

V and J are TRBV18 and TRBJ1-3, with TRBD1 identical over 7 bases. The germline gives CDR1 KGHSH, CDR2 LQKENI. V gave up 4 bases and J gave up 0 bases; unmatched junction bases: 6. The CDR3 is 16 residues long. The CDR3 sequence: CASSRGTANSGNTIYF. The CDR3 DNA is TGTGCCAGCTCACGGGGGACAGCTAACTCTGGAAACACCATATATTTT.

This chain connects TRBV19 to TRBJ2-5; TRBD1 is a possible D gene (6 bases). Germline values: CDR1 LNHDA, CDR2 SQIVND (reference sequence). The CDR3 is 12 residues long. Trimming pared 5 bases from V and 4 bases from J, leaving 8 bases between. The CDR3 region has the DNA TGTGCCAGTAGTCAGACAGGAGAGACCCAGTACTTC. The encoded protein is CASSQTGETQYF.

The chain has TRBV7-8 and TRBJ2-7, with D possibly being TRBD2 (5 bases). The CDR3 sequence is 16 residues long. Trimming took off 5 bases at V and 6 bases at J, with 23 bases between the two ends. CDR1 is SGHVS and CDR2 is FQNEAQ in the germline V gene. CDR3 coding DNA: TGTGCCAGCAGCACATCGTACCTAGCCACCGAGGGCGAGCAGTACTTC. Its translation is CASSTSYLATEGEQYF.

V and J are TRBV7-9 and TRBJ2-5; D gene unclear. The J call may be mistaken, given a closer DNA end match to TRBJ2-7. CDR3 length: 12 amino acids. CDR1 and CDR2 (germline): SEHNR, FQNEAQ (reference sequence). The DNA for the CDR3 is TGTGCCAGCAGCCTGGCCGACTACGAGCAGTACTTC. This translates into CASSLADYEQYF.

J is TRBJ1-1 and V is TRBV28, with unresolved D. This CDR3 is built from 13 residues. From germline, CDR1 is MDHEN and CDR2 SYDVKM. The V and J ends lost 6 bases and 10 bases respectively, with 18 bases between them. The CDR3 here is CASSPSGRERAFF. As DNA, the CDR3 is TGTGCCAGCAGCCCCTCGGGAAGGGAAAGAGCTTTCTTT.

The table lists this clone with a count of one. The chain carries TRBV4-1 and TRBJ2-1; a weak D match, TRBD1 (7 bases). Germline V gene lookup returns CDR1 MGHRA and CDR2 YSYEKL. The V and J ends lost 5 bases and 1 base respectively, with 18 bases between them. This CDR3 is 17 amino acids long. The CDR3 coding sequence is TGCGCCAGCAGCTTCCCAGGGGGGAGGAGGTCCTACAATGAGCAGTTCTTC. This translates into CASSFPGGRRSYNEQFF.